Here is one TCR beta chain with its context. Its specific antigen is unknown. Base qualities are not at hand, and no much larger clone is one base apart. V lost 4 bases and J lost 4 bases, and the count of bases not matched to a germline gene is 8. Its CDR3 holds 16 amino acids, cysteine through phenylalanine. Just the 48-base CDR3 DNA is kept, in frame starting at base 1. From the germline V gene (reference sequence), CDR1 is SGHNT and CDR2 is YYREEE. The sample originates from a study of OX40 agonist ivuxolimab in advanced cancers. With regard to the full study: Ivuxolimab was a fully human IgG2 agonistic monoclonal antibody targeting the costimulatory receptor OX40 (CD134). Intravenous ivuxolimab was administered to patients every 2 weeks at six dose levels: 0.01, 0.1, 0.3, 1.5, 3 and 10 mg/kg. Of the approximately 50 dose-escalation patients, hepatocellular carcinoma was present in roughly 19, melanoma in roughly 15, renal cell carcinoma in 9 and head and neck cancer in 9. A male proportion of around 83% and a mean age of approximately 60 years, ranging from 23 to 79, were recorded for the dose-escalation cohort. Prior anti-PD-1, anti-PD-L1 or anti-CTLA-4 therapy was permitted, and 30% to 50% of dose-escalation patients had received checkpoint inhibitors. Partial responses were achieved by three dose-escalation patients, of whom one had hepatocellular carcinoma and two had cutaneous melanoma. Peripheral TCRbeta sequencing was intended to test whether TCR sequence diversity was altered and clonal T-cell expansion was caused by ivuxolimab. The monotherapy dose-escalation portion (N of about 57 patients) of the phase I ivuxolimab trial is reported in the paper. Broad study findings and their caveats: At doses of 0.1 to 3.0 mg/kg, clonal expansion of both CD4+ and CD8+ blood T cells was observed from baseline to week 6. In partial responders in the 0.1-3.0 mg/kg groups, normalized peripheral clonal expansion was found to be among the lowest, especially among CD8+ T cells. The antigen specificity of the peripheral T cells that underwent clonal expansion was not determined. Low levels of normalized T-cell clonal expansion were also seen in some patients who did not respond. On average, CD8+ T cells showed more expanded clones than CD4+ T cells after ivuxolimab.

Genomic DNA was isolated from the sorted cells so that the TCRbeta CDR3 region could be sequenced. The immunoSEQ Assay was used for sequencing of TCRbeta CDR3 regions. TCRdb mirrors the immuneACCESS table, restricted to in-frame sequences. Some clones are absent from its copies; in checked studies, under half trace to an unresolved V gene, and the reason for the others is unknown. This sample lists tens of thousands of clones; around 90% were detected once. The top ten clones comprise about 0.25% of the sample. Patients with a history of autoimmune disease or receiving systemic immunosuppression were excluded from the trial. Peripheral blood for TCR sequencing was collected from all dose cohorts at baseline, on cycle 4 day 1, and on cycle 7 day 1. The samples were drawn from a first-in-human, open-label, multicenter phase I dose-escalation trial of ivuxolimab. Adults with locally advanced or metastatic melanoma, renal cell, hepatocellular, or head and neck squamous cell carcinoma were enrolled in the trial. Before TCR sequencing, CD4+ T cells and CD8+ T cells were sorted from peripheral blood as separate populations.

The TCR comes from an adult with an advanced solid tumor such as melanoma, head and neck, liver or kidney cancer. The V and J genes are TRBV5-4 and TRBJ2-3, and TRBD2 aligns with 11 junction nucleotides. The sample in question was CD4+ or CD8+ T cells sorted from blood, obtained in a trial of the OX40 agonist ivuxolimab. CDR3 reads: CASSGTSGRGSDTQYF. The DNA is TGTGCCAGCAGCGGCACTAGCGGGAGAGGGTCAGATACGCAGTATTTT.